The source of this TCR beta chain is a study of blood T cells in healthy people across ages (dated by TCRdb to the mid-2010s). About the study as a whole: Template switching captured roughly one uniquely barcoded TCR beta cDNA molecule per two T cells in model experiments. The study analyzed two additional independent replicas of 1 million unique cDNA reads from the same blood draw for two donors, one aged 18 to 30 and one aged 80 or older. To avoid experimental bias, donors of different ages were distributed randomly across sequencing lanes. The donors were divided into four age groups: young (average about 15 years), middle-aged (about 41), aged (approximately 62) and long-lived (roughly 86). The study measured age-related changes in TCR beta repertoire diversity using deep sequencing normalized with unique cDNA molecular identifiers. Beyond this particular receptor, the publication reports: Bulk unsorted PBMC profiling prevented conclusive comparison of naive and antigen-experienced compartments. Because donor CMV infection status was unknown, age-related changes in expanded clonotypes were potentially confounded. Compared with the aged group, more naive CD4+ T cells, fewer expanded clones and increased TCR diversity were shown by the long-lived group, suggesting age selection. Observed TCR beta diversity per million T cells fell roughly linearly with age, and a significant reduction was already apparent by age approximately 41. Total diversity estimates from one million sequenced T cells were considered lower bounds and underestimates. There was a strong correlation between observed TCR beta diversity and the percentage of naive T cells measured by flow cytometry.

Library preparation used 5' RACE. TCRdb names Illumina HiSeq 2500 as the instrument used. A second PCR of about 7 to 12 cycles was performed with a sample-barcoded 5' primer and a J-beta primer mix. A template-switch 5' adaptor carrying 12 random nucleotides introduced a unique molecular identifier onto each TCR beta cDNA molecule. Each sample yielded at least 2.5 million CDR3-containing paired-end reads. All of the RNA was converted into first-strand cDNA using the Mint cDNA synthesis kit, with a TRBC-specific oligonucleotide serving as the primer. Following uracil-DNA glycosylase treatment, all cDNA underwent a first 18-cycle PCR with the universal primers M1SS and BC2_uni_R. As for the authors' bioinformatics: Each sample was normalized by randomly selecting 1 million high-quality reads, each carrying a distinct molecular identifier. Instead of being binned into consensus sequences, reads that shared molecular identifiers were thrown out. MiTCR, set to a Q25 quality threshold and the strictest error-elimination algorithm, was used for CDR3 identification, clonotype clustering and error correction. A nonparametric unseen species model with Euler transformation was used to estimate lower-bound total TCR beta diversity. TCRdb's own reprocessing of the public reads used fastp at Q25 and MiXCR and kept productive beta chains. Each CDR3 protein gets just one entry, which takes the most common genes and DNA from the rows behind it. For this entry, the V and J calls and clone size follow TCRdb and not the study's own pipeline. The sample data list about a million distinct CDR3 sequences, and around 54% of these were observed just once. Clones ranked in the top ten supply about a fifth of the sample.

The roughly 39 donors, aged roughly 6 to 95 years, were systemically healthy Caucasian individuals from Russia. About 10 milliliters of peripheral blood were collected from each donor into EDTA-treated Vacutainer tubes. Ficoll-Paque density-gradient centrifugation was used to isolate PBMCs, with at least 7 million per sample. Total RNA, at least 6 micrograms per sample, was extracted from PBMCs with Trizol reagent. For every donor, an aliquot of PBMCs went through flow cytometry to measure the percentages of naive CD45RAhigh/CD27high T cells. CDR1 and CDR2 (SGHDT, YYEEEE) derive from the germline V gene. V drops 7 bases and J drops 1 base, leaving 12 bases in between. Reading from cysteine to phenylalanine, the CDR3 counts 13 amino acids. This entry keeps only the CDR3 DNA: 39 bases, framed from base 1. Points on this clonotype: Its antigen remains undetermined. No much larger clone is present one base from it, and per-base qualities are unavailable.

The chain is made from TRBV5-6 and TRBJ2-7; TRBD1 is a weak D gene call, 5 bases matching. The sequence derives from a woman aged 55-70 years in good health. The material sequenced was blood. The CDR3 amino acid sequence is: CASRQGQSYEQYF. The DNA sequence is as follows: TGTGCCAGCCGCCAGGGCCAGTCCTACGAGCAGTACTTC.